This entry is about one TCR beta chain. This clonotype came up a few times. Its antigen is currently not known. No base-level quality is on record; no much larger clone is a single base apart. The record originates from a study of T-cell memory formation after mild COVID-19 (dated by TCRdb to about 2021). A note on the overall study: TCR sequence clusters from the two donors were largely donor specific. Longitudinal TCRalpha and TCRbeta repertoire sequencing tracked T-cell clones expanding and contracting after mild COVID-19 in two donors. The cohort was made up of two young adult volunteers, one female and one male, who were previously healthy. Beyond this particular receptor, the publication reports: Clones that contracted from day 15 to 85 showed balanced CD4/CD8 phenotypes, whereas a second wave of clones that expanded from day 15 to 37 leaned towards CD4+. Some responding clones were found in pre-infection memory, which suggests that pre-existing cross-reactive memory T cells took part in the SARS-CoV-2 response. SARS-CoV-2 specificity was not confirmed for the second-wave clones peaking on day 37. The study covered only a couple of mild cases, and larger cohorts including severe cases with pre-infection samples were considered necessary. Contracting CD4+ clones turned up mainly in the CM and EM memory subsets, whereas EMRA was where CD8+ clones were enriched.

Ficoll-Paque density gradient centrifugation was the method used to isolate PBMCs. TCRdb shows the sequencer as Illumina NovaSeq 6000. Using 5'RACE with constant-segment primers, TCRalpha and TCRbeta cDNA libraries were constructed, with sample barcodes and unique molecular identifiers added in the process. Trizol reagent was used to extract RNA from every sample. Libraries were amplified in two PCR steps, with a second sample barcode and Illumina TruSeq adapters added in the second step. Libraries were sequenced on an Illumina NovaSeq with 2 x 150 bp paired-end reads. The original methods were these. Demultiplexing of reads and collapsing into UMI-guided consensus sequences were performed with migec v1.2.7. Using mixcr v2.1.11, UMI consensuses were aligned to TRA and TRB V and J templates and then assembled into clonotypes. Expanded or contracted clonotypes were those called significant by both edgeR and NoisET, with noise models trained on biological replicates. For edgeR calls, the cutoffs were a false discovery rate-adjusted p below 0.01 and a log2 fold-change threshold of 1. As an exploratory analysis of dynamics, max-normalized trajectories of the 1000 most abundant clonotypes were examined by PCA with hierarchical clustering. Separately sequenced CD4+ and CD8+ repertoires were used to assign a CD4 or CD8 phenotype to each responding clone. TCRdb applied fastp at Q25 and MiXCR to the public reads, then kept only in-frame beta chains. Rows with a matching CDR3 protein are joined into one entry that keeps the most common DNA and genes. What appears here as the V and J calls and clone size reflects TCRdb's work, not the paper's. The sample has more than 250,000 distinct CDR3 sequences on record, 16% of them singletons. Jointly, the top ten make up 22% of the sample.

Sequences MNHNY (CDR1) and SVGAGI (CDR2) are obtained from the germline V gene (reference sequence). For this chain, trimming is 2 bases at the V end and 0 bases at the J end, and the number of junction bases without a gene match is 3. From its cysteine to its phenylalanine, the CDR3 spans 15 amino acids. Only the CDR3 DNA stays, 45 bases, in frame from base 1. Sequencing was carried out using PBMCs or a T cell subset sorted from them (not recorded which). This receptor was identified in a man younger than 35 who had mild COVID-19 (a few samples of this study predate the infection). The sample titles of this study are shuffled in the database, so cell type and time point are left out; the donor was told from shared clones. The rearrangement joined TRBV6-6 to TRBJ1-1, with 7 bases in between that match TRBD1. The CDR3 protein sequence reads: CASSYRQGMNTEAFF. The bases are TGTGCCAGCAGTTACAGACAGGGAATGAACACTGAAGCTTTCTTT.